This entry lists 22 T cell receptor beta chains sequenced from one sample in a study of CD8+CD57+ T cells in acquired aplastic anemia. TCR beta VDJ combinations and CDR3 sequences were profiled from genomic DNA. TCRdb re-analysed the reads in MiXCR, keeping a single row per CDR3 protein. The repertoire consists of some 210,000 distinct CDR3 sequences, with over 55% occurring once and the leading ten covering approximately 32%. The specimen was sorted CD4+, CD8+, or CD8+CD57+ T cells (not recorded which) from PBMCs. These receptors were obtained from a human donor in good health.

The chain combines TRBV5-5 with TRBJ1-1, with a weak D call TRBD1 (6 bases). The germline V and J ends were trimmed by 4 bases and 6 bases, with 13 bases remaining between them. Germline loops: CDR1 SGHKS, CDR2 YYEKEE (reference sequence). The CDR3 has 13 amino acids. The DNA for the CDR3 is TGTGCCAGCAGCCAGGGGCAGACCGCTGAAGCTTTCTTT. Residues: CASSQGQTAEAFF.

In this sample, this clonotype turned up many times. The chain employs TRBV25-1 and TRBJ1-1; no reliable D call. V was trimmed by 2 bases and J by 4 bases, leaving 8 bases between them. This CDR3 region has 13 residues. CDR1 MGHDK and CDR2 SYGVNS come from the germline V gene. The CDR3 here is CASSELAVTEAFF. CDR3 sequence (DNA): TGTGCCAGCAGTGAACTCGCAGTCACTGAAGCTTTCTTT.

This rearrangement joins TRBV19 to TRBJ2-7; 7 nucleotides line up with TRBD1. The CDR3 is 14 residues long. Trimming removed 9 bases from V and 3 bases from J; junction bases left unmatched: 11. Germline V gene sequence: CDR1 LNHDA, CDR2 SQIVND (reference sequence). The CDR3 coding sequence is TGTGCCAGCAGCGTCAACCGGGACAGCTACGAGCAGTACTTC. It encodes CASSVNRDSYEQYF. The complete variable domain, with remaining parts taken from reference TRBV19 and TRBJ2-7, reads DGGITQSPKYLFRKEGQNVTLSCEQNLNHDAMYWYRQDPGQGLRLIYYSQIVNDFQKGDIAEGYSVSREKKESFPLTVTSAQKNPTAFYLCASSVNRDSYEQYFGPGTRLTVT.

The rearrangement links TRBV15 to TRBJ1-2; the D is unclear. The CDR3 loop spans 14 amino acids. Germline CDR1 and CDR2: LNHNV and YYDKDF (reference sequence). With 4 bases removed from V and 5 bases from J, the gap between germline ends came to 14 bases. DNA of the CDR3: TGTGCCACCAGCACACGGACGTCTGGGTATGGCTACACCTTC. This translates into CATSTRTSGYGYTF.

This clonotype occurred many times. Here the CDR3 DNA reads TGCGCCAGCAGTGGAATTGGACAGTCTAGCACAGATACGCAGTATTTT. Translation: CASSGIGQSSTDTQYF. The chain is built from TRBV10-1 and TRBJ2-3; tentatively, D is TRBD1 (6 bases). The CDR3 has 16 amino acids. Per the germline V gene, CDR1 is WNHNN and CDR2 is SYGVQD (reference sequence). Trimming took 4 bases from V and 0 from J, leaving 14 bases between them.

CDR3 sequence reads: CAISPEPPYGYTF. Written as DNA, the CDR3 is TGTGCCATCAGCCCGGAACCCCCCTATGGCTACACCTTC. The chain recombines TRBV10-3 with TRBJ1-2, with no clear D. V shed 6 bases and J shed 4 bases, with 12 bases lying between them. CDR1 is ENHRY, CDR2 SYGVKD, per germline. The CDR3 loop spans 13 amino acids.

This clonotype came up a few times. J is TRBJ2-1 and V is TRBV7-9; 7 nucleotides match TRBD1. CDR3 length: 13 residues. Germline loops: CDR1 SEHNR, CDR2 FQNEAQ (reference sequence). V lost 4 bases and J lost 7; bases outside the gene matches: 4. The CDR3: CASSSGDRNEQFF. The CDR3 DNA follows: TGTGCCAGCAGCTCAGGGGACAGAAATGAGCAGTTCTTC.

This clonotype was seen ten or more times. The CDR3 here is CASSVASGLTYNEQFF. Written as DNA, the CDR3 is TGTGCCAGCAGCGTGGCTAGCGGGCTAACCTACAATGAGCAGTTCTTC. This chain uses TRBV9 with TRBJ2-1, with TRBD2 matching over 8 bases. The CDR3 is made up of 16 amino acids. Germline CDR1 SGDLS, CDR2 YYNGEE. The V segment lost 2 bases and the J segment 2 bases; nucleotides outside the gene matches: 6.

This clonotype was counted ten times or more. The J gene is TRBJ2-5, the V gene TRBV19; a weak D match, TRBD2 (6 bases). V lost 3 bases, J lost 5 bases, and 22 bases lay in between. Germline CDR1 and CDR2: LNHDA and SQIVND (reference sequence). CDR3 length: 17 amino acids. The CDR3 reads CASSIKFSYGGRETQYF. Written as DNA, the CDR3 is TGTGCCAGTAGTATTAAGTTTTCGTACGGAGGGCGGGAGACCCAGTACTTC.

This clonotype was seen ten or more times. J is TRBJ2-3 and V is TRBV4-1; a possible D gene is TRBD2 (5 bases). Germline assignment: CDR1 MGHRA and CDR2 YSYEKL. This CDR3 region has 18 residues. With 7 bases removed from V and 2 bases from J, the gap between germline ends came to 25 bases. CDR3 DNA sequence: TGCGCCAGCACCCAGAATCCCTCCCCGGGGTATAACACAGATACGCAGTATTTT. Translated, it gives CASTQNPSPGYNTDTQYF.

This clonotype was found many times. V is TRBV20-1 and J is TRBJ1-4; TRBD1 matches 10 bases. The CDR3 consists of 15 residues. The ends lost 6 bases at V and 8 bases at J; junction bases unmatched: 12. CDR1 DFQATT and CDR2 SNEGSKA come from the germline V gene (reference sequence). The chain's CDR3 is CSAGPGTGDVEKLFF. CDR3 sequence (DNA): TGCAGTGCCGGCCCCGGGACAGGGGACGTGGAAAAACTGTTTTTT.

The gene calls are TRBV2 and TRBJ2-4; the D call may be TRBD1 or TRBD2 (5 bases each). Matching the DNA end better, TRBJ2-7 makes the J call doubtful. CDR1 is SNHLY, CDR2 FYNNEI, per germline. This CDR3 comprises 16 residues. The CDR3 sequence: CASSPPGGWTAYEQYF. In DNA form, the CDR3 reads TGTGCCAGCAGCCCCCCTGGGGGTTGGACGGCCTACGAGCAGTACTTC.

In its sample, this clonotype was seen many times. CDR3 sequence (DNA): TGTGCCAGCAGCTTCTTCCCAAGTAATGAGCAGTTCTTC. The encoded protein is CASSFFPSNEQFF. The rearrangement links TRBV7-3 to TRBJ2-1; D remains unclear. The V end was cut by 3 bases, the J end by 7 bases, with 10 bases between. The CDR3 is 13 amino acids. In germline, CDR1 is SGHTA, CDR2 FQGTGA.

This chain links TRBV6-5 with TRBJ2-2; unclear D gene. Germline V gene data show CDR1 as MNHEY and CDR2 as SVGAGI. V was pared by 6 bases and J by 5 bases, with 7 bases between. The CDR3 loop spans 12 amino acids. In nucleotides, the CDR3 is TGTGCCAGCAGCGCTCAGACCGGGGAGCTGTTTTTT. Translated, it gives CASSAQTGELFF.

The rearrangement uses TRBV14 and TRBJ2-2; D is tentatively TRBD1 or TRBD2 (5 bases each). The V end was cut by 3 bases, the J end by 4 bases, with 6 bases between. Germline CDR1 and CDR2: SGHDN and FVKESK. CDR3 size: 13 residues. The CDR3 loop is CASSQGTTGELFF. The CDR3 DNA is TGTGCCAGCAGCCAGGGGACCACCGGGGAGCTGTTTTTT.

In this sample, this clonotype turned up once. The chain is built from TRBV7-9 and TRBJ2-7; tentative D call: TRBD2 (6 bases). Between the trimmed V and J ends, which lost 1 base and 2 bases, there was a span of 12 bases. The germline gives CDR1 SEHNR, CDR2 FQNEAQ (reference sequence). This CDR3 has 15 amino acids. CDR3 nucleotides: TGTGCCAGCAGCTTAGTGACGGGAGTACCCTACGAGCAGTACTTC. This translates into CASSLVTGVPYEQYF.

The V call is TRBV29-1, the J call TRBJ1-2; tentative D call: TRBD1 (6 bases). The CDR3 runs to 13 residues. V dropped 6 bases and J dropped 0 bases, with 11 bases sitting between them. Germline lookup yields CDR1 SQVTM and CDR2 ANQGSEA. The CDR3 sequence is CSVTQGTNYGYTF. Written as DNA, the CDR3 is TGCAGCGTGACACAGGGAACTAACTATGGCTACACCTTC. Together with reference TRBV29-1 and TRBJ1-2, the CDR3 gives the full variable domain: SAVISQKPSRDICQRGTSLTIQCQVDSQVTMMFWYRQQPGQSLTLIATANQGSEATYESGFVIDKFPISRPNLTFSTLTVSNMSPEDSSIYLCSVTQGTNYGYTFGSGTRLTVV.

This chain links TRBV15 with TRBJ1-6; 9 bases fit TRBD1. V shed 2 bases and J 6 bases; nucleotides not matched to a gene: 5. The CDR3 length is 16 residues. Germline loops: CDR1 LNHNV, CDR2 YYDKDF (reference sequence). The CDR3 protein is CATSRPTGQGNSPLHF. In DNA form, the CDR3 reads TGTGCCACCAGCAGACCTACGGGACAGGGTAATTCACCCCTCCACTTT.

This chain connects TRBV20-1 to TRBJ2-1, with TRBD2 matching 14 bases. Germline values: CDR1 DFQATT, CDR2 SNEGSKA (reference sequence). Trimming took 0 bases from V and 6 from J; bases not matched to a gene: 1. This CDR3 region has 15 residues. DNA of the CDR3: TGCAGTGCTAGAGATGGGACTAGCGGGAGCAATGAGCAGTTCTTC. It translates to CSARDGTSGSNEQFF.

This chain joins TRBV10-3 and TRBJ1-2; 7 bases align to TRBD1. After removal of 6 bases from V and 2 bases from J, the junction contained 6 bases not matched to a gene. The germline gives CDR1 ENHRY, CDR2 SYGVKD. This CDR3 is built from 14 residues. The CDR3 DNA reads as TGTGCCATCAGCGAGGGGGCGCGGAACTATGGCTACACCTTC. The encoded protein is CAISEGARNYGYTF.

The V and J genes are TRBV24-1 and TRBJ2-1, with 10 bases aligning to TRBD2. V lost 5 bases and J lost 9; bases outside the gene matches: 9. Per germline, CDR1 KGHDR and CDR2 SFDVKD. The CDR3 consists of 15 residues. This CDR3 reads CATSGQLAGSSEQFF. CDR3 nucleotide sequence: TGTGCCACCAGTGGCCAACTAGCGGGATCTTCTGAGCAGTTCTTC.

This sequence joins TRBV20-1 and TRBJ2-2; TRBD2 matches at 8 bases. V shed 5 bases, J shed 5 bases, and the junction held 13 bases outside the gene matches. Germline loops: CDR1 DFQATT, CDR2 SNEGSKA (reference sequence). This CDR3 region has 16 residues. The CDR3 DNA sequence: TGCAGTGCTGTGAAAGGGACTAGAGGTCTTACCGGGGAGCTGTTTTTT. It specifies CSAVKGTRGLTGELFF.